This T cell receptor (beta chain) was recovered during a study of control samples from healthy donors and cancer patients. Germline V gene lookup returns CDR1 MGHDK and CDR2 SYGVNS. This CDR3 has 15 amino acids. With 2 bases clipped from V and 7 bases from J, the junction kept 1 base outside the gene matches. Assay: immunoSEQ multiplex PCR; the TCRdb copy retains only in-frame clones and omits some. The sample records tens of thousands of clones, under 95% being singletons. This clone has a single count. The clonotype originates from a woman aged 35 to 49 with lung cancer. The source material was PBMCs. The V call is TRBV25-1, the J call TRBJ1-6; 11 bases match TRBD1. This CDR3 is CASSEGTGGNSPLHF. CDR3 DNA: TGTGCCAGCAGTGAAGGGACAGGGGGAAATTCACCCCTCCACTTT.